One sample yielded the 10 T cell receptor beta chains listed below, sequenced in a study of cytomegalovirus exposure and HLA in healthy donors. PCR employed 60 Vbeta and 13 Jbeta primers. Clones were read by immunoSEQ multiplex PCR, and TCRdb kept only the in-frame ones, dropping some. The sample consists of more than 100,000 clones, 75% to 85% of them appearing once. Sequences were obtained from PBMCs. Every receptor here comes from a woman aged 45-65 years in good health and CMV-seropositive.

The chain couples TRBV6-1 to TRBJ1-5; tentatively, D is TRBD1 (5 bases). There are 14 residues in the CDR3. Germline assignment: CDR1 MNHNS and CDR2 SASEGT. Trimming took off 3 bases at V and 3 bases at J, with 9 bases between the two ends. In DNA form, the CDR3 reads TGTGCCAGCAGTGAGAAAGGGGTCAATCAGCCCCAGCATTTT. Its protein product is CASSEKGVNQPQHF.

This chain connects TRBV27 to TRBJ1-1; perhaps TRBD1 as D (6 bases). The germline V gene encodes CDR1 MNHEY and CDR2 SMNVEV (reference sequence). Trimming removed 2 bases from V and 8 bases from J, with 21 bases in between. The CDR3 covers 16 residues. As DNA, the CDR3 is TGTGCCAGCAGTTTAAGGTTGGGGGCGCGGTTTCCGGAAGCTTTCTTT. Translating gives CASSLRLGARFPEAFF.

CDR3 region: CASSLSPPANTGELFF. The CDR3 coding sequence is TGCGCCAGCAGCTTGTCTCCCCCGGCGAACACCGGGGAGCTGTTTTTT. The chain has TRBV5-1 and TRBJ2-2, with unresolved D. This CDR3 has 16 residues. V lost 1 base and J 0 bases, leaving 10 bases between the germline ends. Germline values: CDR1 SGHRS, CDR2 YFSETQ.

The chain has TRBV30 and TRBJ2-7; tentative D call: TRBD1 (7 bases). Trimming cost V 2 bases and J 6 bases, with 8 bases left between them. This CDR3 region has 11 residues. The germline V gene encodes CDR1 GTSNPN and CDR2 SVGIG (reference sequence). The CDR3 region is CAWSQGGEQYF. CDR3 DNA sequence: TGTGCCTGGAGTCAGGGGGGCGAGCAGTACTTC.

This chain uses TRBV19 with TRBJ1-2, with 7 bases fitting TRBD1. Germline V gives CDR1 LNHDA, CDR2 SQIVND (reference sequence). Losses at the gene ends were 5 bases for V and 3 bases for J; bases not matched to a gene: 6. This CDR3 is built from 14 residues. CDR3 loop: CASSREGQHYGYTF. DNA for the CDR3: TGTGCCAGTAGTCGGGAGGGACAGCACTATGGCTACACCTTC.

The chain carries TRBV5-5 and TRBJ1-4; 10 bases line up with TRBD1. CDR3 length equals 14 residues. Per the germline V gene, CDR1 is SGHKS and CDR2 is YYEKEE (reference sequence). The J segment lost 5 bases and the V segment lost 4 bases, leaving 2 bases of the junction unmatched. For the CDR3, the DNA is TGTGCCAGCAGCCAGGGACAGGGGAATGAAAAACTGTTTTTT. It codes for CASSQGQGNEKLFF.

To note about this clone: This same CDR3 is encoded by further DNA sequences in the sample. The rearrangement uses TRBV7-3 and TRBJ2-1; 9 bases line up with TRBD2. CDR1 is SGHTA, CDR2 FQGTGA, per germline. This CDR3 region has 19 residues. Losses at the gene ends were 1 base for V and 1 base for J; bases not matched to a gene: 11. CDR3 nucleotides: TGTGCCAGCAGCTTAAACTTGGTGCGGGCGGGGGGGTCCTACAATGAGCAGTTCTTC. Protein: CASSLNLVRAGGSYNEQFF.

The chain uses TRBV19 and TRBJ2-1, with D perhaps matching TRBD2 (5 bases). In germline, CDR1 is LNHDA, CDR2 SQIVND (reference sequence). The CDR3 has 15 residues. V was shortened by 6 bases and J by 0 bases, with 12 bases between the two germline ends. The CDR3 spells CASRDYSSSYNEQFF. Here the CDR3 DNA reads TGTGCCAGTAGAGACTACAGTAGCTCCTACAATGAGCAGTTCTTC.

The chain links TRBV27 to TRBJ1-6, with 8 bases fitting TRBD1. V lost 6 bases, J lost 10 bases, and 5 bases stayed unmatched. The germline V gene encodes CDR1 MNHEY and CDR2 SMNVEV (reference sequence). This CDR3 is built from 13 residues. CDR3 nucleotides: TGTGCCAGCAGCGGACAGGGCTTATCACCCCTCCACTTT. This gives the protein CASSGQGLSPLHF.

This clone has a handful of counts. CDR3 amino acids: CARGTGNNEQFF. CDR3 coding DNA: TGCGCCAGGGGGACAGGGAACAATGAGCAGTTCTTC. V usage is TRBV5-1 and J usage is TRBJ2-1; TRBD1 agrees at 9 bases. Unmatched junction bases numbered 2, after V lost 8 bases and J lost 5 bases. This CDR3 is built from 12 residues. CDR1 and CDR2 from the germline V gene are SGHRS and YFSETQ.